This T cell receptor (beta chain) was sequenced during a study of immune characterization of retroperitoneal liposarcoma. The CDR3 has 14 amino acids. The V end lost 4 bases, the J end lost 4 bases, and 13 bases lay between the germline ends. From germline, CDR1 is SGHNT and CDR2 YENEEA. TCRdb passed the PCR reads through MiXCR, listing each CDR3 protein once. The sample has around 11,000 distinct CDR3 sequences, under 30% seen once. The sequenced material came from blood. V is TRBV11-3 and J is TRBJ2-5; D is unresolved. The receptor's source is a male donor with retroperitoneal liposarcoma. CDR3 sequence (DNA): TGTGCCAGCAGCTCCCCCGGCTGGGGAGAGACCCAGTACTTC. This translates into CASSSPGWGETQYF.